This T cell receptor (beta chain) was retrieved from a study of regulatory T cells in long-lasting Graves disease. Building the TCR beta libraries relied on iRepertoire HTBI primers, and CDR3 regions underwent Arm-PCR. TCRdb processed the multiplex PCR reads anew with MiXCR; each CDR3 protein has one entry. The sample lists roughly 420,000 distinct CDR3 sequences, 16% seen once, with approximately 12% in the top ten. Regarding the study as a whole: No thyroid tissue was studied; the work used peripheral blood only.

The CDR3 contains 14 residues. Deletions cut 2 bases from V and 0 bases from J, with 8 bases between. CDR1 and CDR2 from the germline V gene are SGHVS and FNYEAQ. Time point described: newly diagnosed GD, antithyroid drugs for less than 3 months. Making the TCR library involved RNA that had been extracted from PBMCs. The table lists this clonotype with many counts. Antigen specificity is unknown. This sample was also put to use in a study of T cells in Graves' hyperthyroidism and ophthalmopathy. From that second work: Most clonotypes that expanded in the thyroid above 0.001 also showed up in blood.

Sequencing was performed on peripheral blood mononuclear cells (PBMCs), taken at new diagnosis, from a patient treated with antithyroid drugs. This TCR was recovered from a woman aged 30 to 39 with Graves disease. The chain has TRBV7-6 and TRBJ2-7; no definite D call. CDR3 amino acids: CASSLRLSSYEQYF. CDR3 DNA: TGTGCCAGCAGCTTAAGGCTGAGCTCCTACGAGCAGTACTTC.